This TCR beta chain was recovered during a study of T cell responses to AZD1222 COVID-19 vaccine. Broader study findings: An increase in Spike-specific TCR breadth and depth was observed after two AZD1222 doses.

As to this clone: What it binds is unknown.

Sequencing was performed with immunoSEQ multiplex PCR; in TCRdb, only in-frame clones are kept and a portion is missing. This repertoire shows 75,000 to 100,000 clones, roughly 88% found once; its top ten account for about 2.8%. V was trimmed by 3 bases and J by 5 bases, leaving 13 bases between them. CDR3 length: 15 residues. Germline V gives CDR1 MNHEY, CDR2 SMNVEV (reference sequence). This sample comprised peripheral blood, obtained on day 0 of AZD1222 vaccination. V gene TRBV27 combines with J gene TRBJ1-4, with D hard to call. This TCR derives from an adult in good health. CDR3 sequence reads: CASSFRPDFNEKLFF. The CDR3 DNA reads as TGTGCCAGCAGTTTTCGTCCCGATTTCAATGAAAAACTGTTTTTT.